Listed below are T cell receptor beta chains from one sample, sequenced in a study of beta chain features in type 1 diabetes. Using immunoSEQ multiplex PCR, the repertoire was profiled, and TCRdb retains in-frame clones only, with some absent. This sample has 600,000 or so clones, with around 11% found just once. The material sequenced was naive CD4+ T cells from blood. These receptors were obtained from a man aged 25-40 years with type 1 diabetes. Both conserved end residues are part of each CDR3. A D gene is named only where the DNA matches it firmly. Some rows mark clone size as missing; the rest say once, few, many or name a class of expanded clone.

d_gene: TRBD1
v_gene: TRBV4-2
abundance: NA
j_gene: TRBJ2-7
CDR3aa: CASSGTGQGRIEQYF
CDR3nt: TGTGCCAGCAGCGGTACGGGACAGGGAAGAATCGAGCAGTACTTC

d_gene: NA
v_gene: TRBV27
abundance: few
j_gene: TRBJ1-2
CDR3aa: CASSLSGYGYTF
CDR3nt: TGTGCCAGCAGTTTATCTGGCTATGGCTACACCTTC

d_gene: NA
v_gene: TRBV4-3
abundance: NA
j_gene: TRBJ2-5
CDR3aa: CASRRLVWETQYF
CDR3nt: TGCGCCAGCAGGCGGCTAGTCTGGGAGACCCAGTACTTC

d_gene: NA
v_gene: TRBV18
abundance: NA
j_gene: TRBJ1-4
CDR3aa: CASSPGTEEKLFF
CDR3nt: TGTGCCAGCTCACCGGGGACCGAAGAAAAACTGTTTTTT

d_gene: TRBD1
v_gene: TRBV18
abundance: NA
j_gene: TRBJ1-1
CDR3aa: CASSPLVTGGTEAFF
CDR3nt: TGTGCCAGCTCACCACTGGTAACAGGGGGGACTGAAGCTTTCTTT

d_gene: NA
v_gene: TRBV7-3
abundance: NA
j_gene: TRBJ1-6
CDR3aa: CASSPSGLRTSPLHF
CDR3nt: TGTGCCAGCAGCCCGTCCGGACTCAGGACTTCACCCCTCCACTTT

d_gene: NA
v_gene: TRBV7-9
abundance: few
j_gene: TRBJ2-7
CDR3aa: CASSRDGGTYEQYF
CDR3nt: TGTGCCAGCAGCCGGGACGGCGGCACCTACGAGCAGTACTTC

d_gene: NA
v_gene: TRBV7-9
abundance: NA
j_gene: TRBJ1-2
CDR3aa: CASSSDTGSYGYTF
CDR3nt: TGTGCCAGCAGCTCCGATACAGGGAGCTATGGCTACACCTTC

d_gene: NA
v_gene: TRBV7-3
abundance: few
j_gene: TRBJ2-1
CDR3aa: CASSTSGSVNEQFF
CDR3nt: TGTGCCAGCAGCACCTCAGGGTCGGTGAATGAGCAGTTCTTC

d_gene: NA
v_gene: TRBV25-1
abundance: few
j_gene: TRBJ1-1
CDR3aa: CASSEWGTEAFF
CDR3nt: TGTGCCAGCAGTGAATGGGGGACTGAAGCTTTCTTT

d_gene: NA
v_gene: TRBV5-1
abundance: NA
j_gene: TRBJ2-3
CDR3aa: CASSTPAIASTDTQYF
CDR3nt: TGCGCCAGCAGCACCCCCGCTATAGCTAGCACAGATACGCAGTATTTT

d_gene: NA
v_gene: TRBV5-1
abundance: few
j_gene: TRBJ2-7
CDR3aa: CASSLGAQDYEQYF
CDR3nt: TGCGCCAGCAGCTTGGGTGCTCAGGACTACGAGCAGTACTTC

d_gene: NA
v_gene: TRBV7-2
abundance: NA
j_gene: TRBJ2-3
CDR3aa: CASSTSTDTQYF
CDR3nt: TGTGCCAGCAGTACTAGCACAGATACGCAGTATTTT

d_gene: NA
v_gene: TRBV7-2
abundance: NA
j_gene: TRBJ2-5
CDR3aa: CASSLRGETQYF
CDR3nt: TGTGCCAGCAGCTTACGCGGGGAGACCCAGTACTTC

d_gene: NA
v_gene: TRBV7-3
abundance: few
j_gene: TRBJ2-1
CDR3aa: CASSITGTDEQFF
CDR3nt: TGTGCCAGCAGCATCACAGGTACGGATGAGCAGTTCTTC

d_gene: NA
v_gene: TRBV19
abundance: NA
j_gene: TRBJ2-7
CDR3aa: CASSIRAPGEYEQYF
CDR3nt: TGTGCCAGTAGTATACGGGCCCCCGGGGAGTACGAGCAGTACTTC

d_gene: NA
v_gene: TRBV6-6
abundance: NA
j_gene: TRBJ1-6
CDR3aa: CASSLTRESPLHF
CDR3nt: TGTGCCAGCAGTTTGACCAGGGAATCACCCCTCCACTTT

d_gene: NA
v_gene: TRBV2
abundance: few
j_gene: TRBJ1-2
CDR3aa: CASSEGGSNYGYTF
CDR3nt: TGTGCCAGCAGTGAGGGGGGTTCCAACTATGGCTACACCTTC

d_gene: NA
v_gene: TRBV2
abundance: NA
j_gene: TRBJ2-3
CDR3aa: CASSTTPFERTDTQYF
CDR3nt: TGTGCCAGCAGTACTACGCCATTTGAAAGGACAGATACGCAGTATTTT

d_gene: NA
v_gene: TRBV6-4
abundance: NA
j_gene: TRBJ1-2
CDR3aa: CAIDTGGYTF
CDR3nt: TGTGCCATTGACACGGGTGGCTACACCTTC

d_gene: NA
v_gene: TRBV4-1
abundance: few
j_gene: TRBJ2-2
CDR3aa: CASSQDLRTTGELFF
CDR3nt: TGCGCCAGCAGCCAAGATCTTCGAACAACCGGGGAGCTGTTTTTT

d_gene: NA
v_gene: TRBV7-2
abundance: few
j_gene: TRBJ1-2
CDR3aa: CASSFDLNYGYTF
CDR3nt: TGTGCCAGCAGCTTCGACCTAAACTATGGCTACACCTTC